This paragraph covers one TCR beta chain sequence. The antigen remains undetermined. TCRdb analysed the multiplex PCR reads with MiXCR anew, one entry per CDR3 protein. The repertoire consists of roughly 17,000 distinct CDR3 sequences, with roughly 64% occurring once and the leading ten covering approximately 21%. The record originates from a study of breast tumors, draining lymph nodes, adjacent tissues. Losses at the gene ends were 4 bases for V and 4 bases for J; bases not matched to a gene: 11. Germline V gene sequence: CDR1 SEHNR, CDR2 FQNEAQ (reference sequence). The CDR3 extends over 16 amino acids. General study findings and limits: That most tumor T cells come from lymph nodes remained unproven. Luminal-like breast cancer showed significantly greater tumor-nontumor repertoire similarity than basal-like breast cancer did. Most tumor T cells seemingly derive from lymph node, then expand in tumor. Compared with lymph nodes, tumors were less diverse; compared with nontumor tissue, more.

The sample consisted of tumor-adjacent breast tissue. The receptor was derived from a female donor with breast cancer. Some clones in this sample may be carry-over from other donors' samples. The rearrangement uses TRBV7-9 and TRBJ2-7, with 9 bases aligning to TRBD1. The CDR3 is CASSSTGGRGGYEQYF. For the CDR3, the DNA is TGTGCCAGCAGCTCGACAGGGGGGAGAGGGGGGTACGAGCAGTACTTC.